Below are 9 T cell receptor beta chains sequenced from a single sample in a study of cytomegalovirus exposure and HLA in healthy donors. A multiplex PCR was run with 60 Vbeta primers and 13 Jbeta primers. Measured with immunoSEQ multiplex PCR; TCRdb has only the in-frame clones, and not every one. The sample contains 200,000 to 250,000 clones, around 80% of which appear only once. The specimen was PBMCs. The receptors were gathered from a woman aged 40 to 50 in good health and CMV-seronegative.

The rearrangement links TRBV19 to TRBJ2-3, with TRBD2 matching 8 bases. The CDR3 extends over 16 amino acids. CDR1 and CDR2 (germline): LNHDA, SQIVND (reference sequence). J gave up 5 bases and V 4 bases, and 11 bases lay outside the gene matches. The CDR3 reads CASSRGLVRQVDTQYF. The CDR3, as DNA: TGTGCCAGTAGTAGGGGACTAGTCCGGCAGGTAGATACGCAGTATTTT.

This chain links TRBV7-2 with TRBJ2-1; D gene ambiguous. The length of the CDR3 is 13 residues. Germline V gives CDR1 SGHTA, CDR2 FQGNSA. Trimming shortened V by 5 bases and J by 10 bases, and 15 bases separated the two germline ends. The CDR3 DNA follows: TGTGCCAGCAGCCTCCCGACGCGGCGGGAGCAGTTCTTC. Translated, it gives CASSLPTRREQFF.

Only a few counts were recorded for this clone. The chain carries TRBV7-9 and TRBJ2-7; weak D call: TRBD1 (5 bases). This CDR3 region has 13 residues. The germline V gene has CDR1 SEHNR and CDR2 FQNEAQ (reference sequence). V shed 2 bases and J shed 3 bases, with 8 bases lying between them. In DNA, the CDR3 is TGTGCCAGCAGCTTACCAGGGATCTACGAGCAGTACTTC. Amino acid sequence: CASSLPGIYEQYF.

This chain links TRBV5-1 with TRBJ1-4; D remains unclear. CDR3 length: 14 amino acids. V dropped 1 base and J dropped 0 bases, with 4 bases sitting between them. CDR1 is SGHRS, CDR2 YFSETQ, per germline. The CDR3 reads CASSLTATNEKLFF. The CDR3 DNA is TGCGCCAGCAGCTTGACAGCAACTAATGAAAAACTGTTTTTT.

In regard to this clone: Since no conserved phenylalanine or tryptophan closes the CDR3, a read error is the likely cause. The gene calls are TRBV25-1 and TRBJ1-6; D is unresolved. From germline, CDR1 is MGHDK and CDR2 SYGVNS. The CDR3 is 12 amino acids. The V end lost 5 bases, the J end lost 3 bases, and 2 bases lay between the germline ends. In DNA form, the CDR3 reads TGTGCCAGCAGTCGCTATAATTCACCCCTCCACCTT. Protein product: CASSRYNSPLHL.

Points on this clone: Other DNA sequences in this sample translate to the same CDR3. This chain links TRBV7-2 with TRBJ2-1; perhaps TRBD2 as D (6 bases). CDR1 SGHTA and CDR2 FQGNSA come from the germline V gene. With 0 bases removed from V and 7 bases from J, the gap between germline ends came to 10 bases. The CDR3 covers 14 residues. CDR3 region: CASSLALGGNEQFF. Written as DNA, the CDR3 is TGTGCCAGCAGCTTAGCGCTTGGAGGGAATGAGCAGTTCTTC.

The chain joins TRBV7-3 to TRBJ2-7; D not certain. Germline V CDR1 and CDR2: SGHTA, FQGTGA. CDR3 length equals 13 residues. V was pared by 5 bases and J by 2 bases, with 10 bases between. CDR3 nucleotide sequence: TGTGCCAGCAGCATTCAGGCGCCCTACGAGCAGTACTTC. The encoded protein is CASSIQAPYEQYF. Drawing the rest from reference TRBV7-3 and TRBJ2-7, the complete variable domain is GAGVSQTPSNKVTEKGKYVELRCDPISGHTALYWYRQSLGQGPEFLIYFQGTGAADDSGLPNDRFFAVRPEGSVSTLKIQRTERGDSAVYLCASSIQAPYEQYFGPGTRLTVT.

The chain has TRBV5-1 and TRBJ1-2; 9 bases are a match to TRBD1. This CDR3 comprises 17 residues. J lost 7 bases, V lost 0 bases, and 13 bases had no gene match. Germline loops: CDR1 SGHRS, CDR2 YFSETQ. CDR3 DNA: TGCGCCAGCAGCTTGGGAAATATGGGACAGGGAATTTCTGGCTACACCTTC. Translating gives CASSLGNMGQGISGYTF.

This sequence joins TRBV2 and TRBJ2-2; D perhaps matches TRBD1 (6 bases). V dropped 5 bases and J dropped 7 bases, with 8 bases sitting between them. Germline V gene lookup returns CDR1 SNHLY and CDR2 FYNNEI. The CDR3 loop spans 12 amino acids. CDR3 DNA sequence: TGTGCCAGCAGTTCGGACAGCGGGGAGCTGTTTTTT. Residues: CASSSDSGELFF.